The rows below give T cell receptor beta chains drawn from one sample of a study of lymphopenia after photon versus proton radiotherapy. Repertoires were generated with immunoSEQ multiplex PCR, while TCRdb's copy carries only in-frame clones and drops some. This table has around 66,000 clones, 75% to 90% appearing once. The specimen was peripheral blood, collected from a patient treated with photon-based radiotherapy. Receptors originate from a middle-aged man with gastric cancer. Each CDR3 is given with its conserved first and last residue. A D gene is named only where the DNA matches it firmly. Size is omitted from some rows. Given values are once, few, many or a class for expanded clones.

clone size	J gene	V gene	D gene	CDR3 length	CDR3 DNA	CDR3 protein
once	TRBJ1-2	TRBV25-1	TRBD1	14	TGTGCCAGCAGTGGGCAGGACAGGGGTAATGGCTACACCTTC	CASSGQDRGNGYTF
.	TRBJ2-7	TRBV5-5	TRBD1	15	TGTGCCAGCAGCACCCCCGGGACAGGGGATTACGAGCAGTACTTC	CASSTPGTGDYEQYF
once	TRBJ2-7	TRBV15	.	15	TGTGCCACCAGCAGAGGGGGACCCGGGGACTACGAGCAGTACTTC	CATSRGGPGDYEQYF
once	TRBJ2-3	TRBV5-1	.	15	TGCGCCAGCAGCTACAGGGAGCCTAGCACAGATACGCAGTATTTT	CASSYREPSTDTQYF
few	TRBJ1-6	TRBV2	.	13	TGTGCCAGCATGGTAGTCGCGGATTCACCCCTCCACTTT	CASMVVADSPLHF
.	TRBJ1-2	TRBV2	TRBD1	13	TGTGCCAGCAGTGAATACCAGGGGGACGGCTACACCTTC	CASSEYQGDGYTF
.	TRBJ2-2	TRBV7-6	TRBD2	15	TGTGCCAGCAGCTCGCGGGGGGGCCTTACCGGGGAGCTGTTTTTT	CASSSRGGLTGELFF
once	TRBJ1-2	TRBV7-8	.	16	TGTGCCAGCAGCCATAGGGGTGCCGGCGTTGGCTATGGCTACACCTTC	CASSHRGAGVGYGYTF
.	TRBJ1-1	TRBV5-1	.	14	TGCGCCAGCAGCTCCGGGCCGGGGAACACTGAAGCTTTCTTT	CASSSGPGNTEAFF
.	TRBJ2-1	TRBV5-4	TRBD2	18	TGTGCCAGCAGTCCCGGACTAGCGGGGGCCATCCTCTACAATGAGCAGTTCTTC	CASSPGLAGAILYNEQFF
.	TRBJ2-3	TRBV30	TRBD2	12	TGCGCGTCTAGCGGGGGGAGAGATACGCAGTATTTT	CASSGGRDTQYF
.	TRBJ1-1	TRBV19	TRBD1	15	TGTGCCAGTAGTCGGACAGGGGCGGGGGGCACTGAAGCTTTCTTT	CASSRTGAGGTEAFF
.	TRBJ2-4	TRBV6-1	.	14	TGTGCCAGCAGAGCCAGGGGAGCGGGAAACATTCAGTACTTC	CASRARGAGNIQYF
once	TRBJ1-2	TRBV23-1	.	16	TGCGCCAGCAGTCATCCCAGGGGAGAAGCTAACTATGGCTACACCTTC	CASSHPRGEANYGYTF
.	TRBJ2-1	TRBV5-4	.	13	TGTGCCAGCAGCTTGCGATCCCTCGGGGAGCAGTTCTTC	CASSLRSLGEQFF